This T cell receptor (beta chain) was profiled in a study of T-cell memory formation after mild COVID-19. Study information: TCR clustering was largely donor specific. Overall study findings and caveats: Unconfirmed was the SARS-CoV-2 specificity of second-wave clones that peaked on day 37. Clones that contracted from day 15 to 85 were balanced CD4/CD8, while later expanders leaned CD4+. In pre-infection memory, a portion of responding clones appeared, which suggested that cross-reactive memory joined.

TCRdb processed the 5' RACE reads anew with MiXCR; each CDR3 protein has one entry. The repertoire holds more than 250,000 distinct CDR3 sequences, with over 15% as singletons. Turning to this clonotype: The antigen remains unidentified.

The sequence came from a young man who had mild COVID-19 (a few samples of this study predate the infection). Cell type and time point are not known. The specimen was PBMCs or a T cell subset sorted from them (not recorded which).

CDR3 amino acids: CASSLSTSETGELFF. The DNA for the CDR3 is TGCGCCAGCAGCTTGAGCACTAGTGAGACCGGGGAGCTGTTTTTT. This sequence joins TRBV5-1 and TRBJ2-2; the D gene is possibly TRBD2 (5 bases). The germline gives CDR1 SGHRS, CDR2 YFSETQ. Trimming removed 1 base from V and 5 bases from J, with 12 bases in between. This CDR3 region has 15 residues.